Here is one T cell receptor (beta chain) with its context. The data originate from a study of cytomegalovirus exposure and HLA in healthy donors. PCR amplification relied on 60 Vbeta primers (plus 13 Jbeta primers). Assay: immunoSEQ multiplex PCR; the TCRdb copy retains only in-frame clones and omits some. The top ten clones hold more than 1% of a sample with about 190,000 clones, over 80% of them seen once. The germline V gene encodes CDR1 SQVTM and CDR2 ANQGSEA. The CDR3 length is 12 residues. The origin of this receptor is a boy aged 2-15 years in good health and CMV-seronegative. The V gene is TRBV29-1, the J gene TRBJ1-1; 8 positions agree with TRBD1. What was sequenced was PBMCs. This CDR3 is CSGQGGYTEAFF. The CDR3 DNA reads TGCAGTGGACAGGGCGGGTACACTGAAGCTTTCTTT.